Below, one T cell receptor (beta chain) is given with its context. Its antigen is currently not known. No much larger clone is present one base from it, and per-base qualities are unavailable. The data were obtained in a study of OX40 agonist ivuxolimab in advanced cancers. As for the study more broadly: The costimulatory receptor OX40 (CD134) was targeted by ivuxolimab, a fully human IgG2 agonistic monoclonal antibody. A male proportion of roughly 80% and a mean age of roughly 55 years, ranging from about 23 to 79, were recorded for the dose-escalation cohort. Intravenous ivuxolimab was administered to patients every 2 weeks at six dose levels: 0.01, 0.1, 0.3, 1.5, 3 and 10 mg/kg. Of the 52 patients in dose escalation, about 20 had hepatocellular carcinoma, roughly 15 had melanoma, 9 had renal cell carcinoma and 9 had head and neck cancer. Three dose-escalation patients achieved partial responses, one with hepatocellular carcinoma and two with cutaneous melanoma. Prior anti-PD-1, anti-PD-L1 or anti-CTLA-4 therapy was permitted, and checkpoint inhibitors had been received by less than 45% of dose-escalation patients. The paper reports the monotherapy dose-escalation portion (N = 52 patients) of the phase I ivuxolimab trial. The purpose of peripheral TCRbeta sequencing was to test whether ivuxolimab changed TCR sequence diversity and led to clonal T-cell expansion. The research as a whole found: The antigen specificity of the clonally expanded peripheral T cells was not determined. After ivuxolimab, CD8+ T cells had more expanded clones than CD4+ T cells on average. In the 0.1-3.0 mg/kg groups, partial responders had among the lowest normalized peripheral clonal expansion, particularly in CD8+ T cells. At doses of 0.1 to 3.0 mg/kg, clonal expansion of both CD4+ and CD8+ T cells in blood was seen between baseline and week 6. Low levels of normalized T-cell clonal expansion were also seen in some patients who did not respond.

To sequence the TCRbeta CDR3 region, genomic DNA was isolated from the sorted cells. The immunoSEQ Assay was used to sequence the TCRbeta CDR3 regions. TCRdb stores this immuneACCESS table with in-frame sequences only. Part of the clones is absent; in the studies checked, under half of the shortfall reflects unresolved V genes, and no reason is known for the rest. This sample has roughly 83,000 clones in its table, and roughly nine tenths of those were observed once. 8.4% of the sample comes from the top ten. Patients with autoimmune disease history or receiving systemic immunosuppression were excluded from the trial. Peripheral blood for TCR sequencing was collected from all dose cohorts at baseline, on cycle 4 day 1, and on cycle 7 day 1. Samples came from an open-label, multicenter, first-in-human phase I dose-escalation trial of ivuxolimab. Adults with locally advanced or metastatic head and neck squamous cell, hepatocellular, melanoma or renal cell carcinoma were enrolled in the trial. Before TCR sequencing, CD4+ T cells and CD8+ T cells from peripheral blood were sorted into separate populations.

For CDR1 and CDR2, the germline V gene lists SGDLS and YYNGEE. V loses 3 bases of germline sequence and J loses 3 bases, and the interval between the two ends is 12 bases. From the cysteine through the phenylalanine, the CDR3 covers 14 amino acids. Left in the record is the CDR3 DNA by itself, 42 bases read in frame from the first base. This clonotype was sampled from an adult with an advanced solid tumor such as melanoma, head and neck, liver or kidney cancer. Rearrangement joined TRBV9 to TRBJ1-1; TRBD1 is possibly the D segment (6 matching bases). Source: CD4+ or CD8+ T cells sorted from blood, taken in a trial of the OX40 agonist ivuxolimab. The CDR3 region: CASSGHREDTEAFF. The nucleotide sequence is given as TGTGCCAGCAGCGGTCACAGGGAGGACACTGAAGCTTTCTTT. Here the CDR3 is joined to the reference TRBV9 and TRBJ1-1 genes, and the full variable domain is: DSGVTQTPKHLITATGQRVTLRCSPRSGDLSVYWYQQSLDQGLQFLIQYYNGEERAKGNILERFSAQQFPDLHSELNLSSLELGDSALYFCASSGHREDTEAFFGQGTRLTVV.